One sample yielded the 27 T cell receptor beta chains listed below, sequenced in a study of T cell responses to AZD1222 COVID-19 vaccine. The protocol was immunoSEQ multiplex PCR, while the TCRdb copy is restricted to in-frame clones and leaves out a portion. The table includes roughly 150,000 clones, approximately 91% detected once. The specimen was peripheral blood, collected 28 days after the second AZD1222 dose. The receptors stem from an adult who received the AZD1222 COVID-19 vaccine.

The chain employs TRBV5-1 and TRBJ1-5; 7 nucleotides agree with TRBD1. This CDR3 region has 14 residues. Germline trimming cut 4 bases from V and 1 base from J; bases unmatched to any gene: 2. The germline gives CDR1 SGHRS, CDR2 YFSETQ. The CDR3 loop is CASSPQGSNQPQHF. The CDR3 bases are TGCGCCAGCAGCCCACAGGGGAGCAATCAGCCCCAGCATTTT.

The rearrangement joins TRBV5-1 to TRBJ1-1; D unresolved. The CDR3 consists of 15 residues. The germline V gene has CDR1 SGHRS and CDR2 YFSETQ. V was pared by 0 bases and J by 1 base, with 10 bases between. In nucleotides, the CDR3 is TGCGCCAGCAGCTTGGCTCAGGTTGCGAACACTGAAGCTTTCTTT. Amino acids: CASSLAQVANTEAFF.

This rearrangement joins TRBV20-1 to TRBJ2-1; the match to TRBD2 covers 9 bases. V lost 3 bases, J lost 5 bases, and 17 bases stayed unmatched. The CDR3 spans 18 residues. Germline V gives CDR1 DFQATT, CDR2 SNEGSKA (reference sequence). The CDR3: CSASQLVGISGGNNEQFF. The CDR3 nucleotides read TGCAGTGCTAGTCAACTAGTCGGAATTAGCGGGGGAAACAATGAGCAGTTCTTC.

The chain links TRBV7-3 to TRBJ2-1, with 8 bases identical to TRBD2. There are 13 residues in the CDR3. V trimming: 3 bases; J trimming: 13 bases; junction bases outside the gene matches: 8. The germline CDR1 and CDR2 sequences are SGHTA and FQGTGA. The CDR3 loop reads CASSFGREGPQFF. CDR3 in DNA: TGTGCCAGCAGCTTTGGACGGGAGGGTCCTCAGTTCTTC. The full variable domain, completed using reference TRBV7-3 and TRBJ2-1, is GAGVSQTPSNKVTEKGKYVELRCDPISGHTALYWYRQSLGQGPEFLIYFQGTGAADDSGLPNDRFFAVRPEGSVSTLKIQRTERGDSAVYLCASSFGREGPQFFGPGTRLTVL.

The rearrangement joins TRBV6-5 to TRBJ2-3; a weak D match, TRBD2 (7 bases). Trimming left V 6 bases short and J 1 base short, with 11 bases between. Germline assignment: CDR1 MNHEY and CDR2 SVGAGI. The CDR3 loop spans 14 amino acids. The CDR3 nucleotides are TGTGCCAGCAGCCGAGGGGGGGGCACAGATACGCAGTATTTT. This gives the protein CASSRGGGTDTQYF.

Comments on this clone: Other nucleotide sequences from this sample produce the same CDR3. The V and J genes are TRBV6-5 and TRBJ2-7, with D tentatively TRBD1 or TRBD2 (6 bases each). The germline V and J ends were trimmed by 2 bases and 6 bases, with 14 bases remaining between them. CDR3 length: 14 amino acids. Germline V lookup: CDR1 MNHEY, CDR2 SVGAGI. CDR3 DNA: TGTGCCAGCAGTTACACTGGGGGCGGGGCCGAGCAGTACTTC. Translation gives CASSYTGGGAEQYF.

In its sample, this clone was seen once. This chain uses TRBV7-6 with TRBJ1-5; tentative D call: TRBD1 (6 bases). V lost 5 bases and J 2 bases, leaving 13 bases between the germline ends. Germline CDR1 is SGHVS and CDR2 is FNYEAQ. The CDR3 totals 15 residues. CDR3 sequence: CASSQIAGGNQPQHF. The CDR3 region has the DNA TGTGCCAGCAGCCAGATCGCAGGGGGCAATCAGCCCCAGCATTTT.

The CDR3 DNA reads TGCGCCAGCAGCTTGGTTTCGGGGTTCACAGATACGCAGTATTTT. Amino acid sequence: CASSLVSGFTDTQYF. The genes are TRBV5-1 and TRBJ2-3, with TRBD2 as a possible D gene (5 bases). Trimming left V 0 bases short and J 2 bases short, with 10 bases between. The length of the CDR3 is 15 residues. Germline CDR1 is SGHRS and CDR2 is YFSETQ.

The gene calls are TRBV6-5 and TRBJ1-1; TRBD1 matches at 7 bases. This CDR3 region has 16 residues. After removal of 2 bases from V and 3 bases from J, the junction contained 9 bases not matched to a gene. Germline V gene lookup returns CDR1 MNHEY and CDR2 SVGAGI. The CDR3 sequence is CASSYRGPKYDTEAFF. CDR3 bases: TGTGCCAGCAGTTACAGGGGGCCGAAATATGACACTGAAGCTTTCTTT.

The chain recombines TRBV11-2 with TRBJ1-1, with TRBD1 matching 7 bases. With 4 bases clipped from V and 0 bases from J, the junction kept 2 bases outside the gene matches. The germline CDR1 and CDR2 sequences are SGHAT and FQNNGV. The CDR3 is made up of 14 amino acids. CDR3 region: CASSYDRVNTEAFF. CDR3 nucleotide sequence: TGTGCCAGCAGCTATGACAGGGTGAACACTGAAGCTTTCTTT.

V gene TRBV5-1 combines with J gene TRBJ2-7; D is perhaps TRBD1 or TRBD2 (5 bases each). CDR3 length: 15 residues. The germline V gene has CDR1 SGHRS and CDR2 YFSETQ. The germline V and J ends were trimmed by 0 bases and 6 bases, with 16 bases remaining between them. The chain's CDR3 is CASSLEGWDPREQYF. In DNA form, the CDR3 reads TGCGCCAGCAGCTTGGAGGGGTGGGACCCCCGCGAGCAGTACTTC.

The J gene is TRBJ1-2, the V gene TRBV6-5; a weak D match, TRBD1 (6 bases). CDR1 and CDR2 (germline): MNHEY, SVGAGI. This CDR3 spans 13 amino acids. V was shortened by 4 bases and J by 8 bases, with 14 bases between the two germline ends. The CDR3 is CASSSGGGRGYTF. The DNA for the CDR3 is TGTGCCAGCAGTTCCGGCGGGGGGCGGGGCTACACCTTC.

V usage is TRBV9 and J usage is TRBJ1-6; 11 bases map to TRBD1. This CDR3 has 15 residues. J gave up 7 bases and V 5 bases, and 5 bases lay outside the gene matches. Germline V CDR1 and CDR2: SGDLS, YYNGEE. Here the CDR3 DNA reads TGTGCCAGCAGTAGAGGGGACAGGGGGAATTCACCCCTCCACTTT. Protein: CASSRGDRGNSPLHF.

This clone was recorded a few times. The chain is built from TRBV6-2 or TRBV6-3 and TRBJ1-2; possible D gene TRBD1, 6 bases. Germline-derived CDR1 and CDR2 are MNHEY and SVGEGT. V shed 1 base and J shed 13 bases, with 19 bases lying between them. The CDR3 runs to 14 residues. In nucleotides, the CDR3 is TGTGCCAGCAGTTACTTTCAGGGGAGCGATCGATGCACCTTC. As protein: CASSYFQGSDRCTF.

The gene calls are TRBV28 and TRBJ2-6; D gene uncertain. Germline V gives CDR1 MDHEN, CDR2 SYDVKM. V dropped 2 bases and J dropped 2 bases, with 10 bases sitting between them. The CDR3 length is 16 residues. CDR3 nucleotides: TGTGCCAGCAGTTTAGGTCCTTGGGCTGGGGCCAACGTCCTGACTTTC. Translated, it gives CASSLGPWAGANVLTF.

DNA of the CDR3: TGCAGCGGAGCGGAGTCGGTCCCTCCTAATTACGAGCAGTACTTC. Translated: CSGAESVPPNYEQYF. This chain links TRBV29-1 with TRBJ2-7, with D maybe TRBD2 (5 bases). The CDR3 spans 15 residues. Trimming removed 7 bases at V and 4 bases at J, with 23 bases between. The germline V gene encodes CDR1 SQVTM and CDR2 ANQGSEA.

This chain uses TRBV12-5 with TRBJ1-2; D perhaps matches TRBD1 (5 bases). V dropped 1 base and J dropped 7 bases, with 10 bases sitting between them. Per germline, CDR1 LGHNT and CDR2 FRNRAP. The CDR3 runs to 13 residues. CDR3 loop: CASGLEGALGYTF. The CDR3, as DNA: TGTGCTAGTGGTTTGGAAGGGGCGCTTGGCTACACCTTC.

V is TRBV5-1 and J is TRBJ2-7; TRBD2 matches 10 bases. The V gene's germline CDR1 is SGHRS and CDR2 YFSETQ. V lost 0 bases and J lost 3; bases outside the gene matches: 3. The CDR3 length is 15 residues. Here the CDR3 reads CASSLALAGNYEQYF. CDR3 nucleotides: TGCGCCAGCAGCTTGGCACTAGCGGGAAACTACGAGCAGTACTTC.

The chain uses TRBV4-1 and TRBJ1-1; no clear D gene. This CDR3 contains 16 residues. CDR1 and CDR2 from the germline V gene are MGHRA and YSYEKL. With 0 bases removed from V and 1 base from J, the gap between germline ends came to 12 bases. The DNA for the CDR3 is TGCGCCAGCAGCCAAGATTTTGGACTTAGGAACACTGAAGCTTTCTTT. Encoded protein: CASSQDFGLRNTEAFF.

The chain carries TRBV11-2 and TRBJ2-1; D uncertain. The CDR3 runs to 11 residues. Germline V gene data show CDR1 as SGHAT and CDR2 as FQNNGV. The V end was cut by 2 bases, the J end by 8 bases, with 4 bases between. The DNA for the CDR3 is TGTGCCAGCAGCTTACCGGATGAGCAGTTCTTC. Amino acid sequence: CASSLPDEQFF.

The chain has TRBV18 and TRBJ1-1; perhaps TRBD1 as D (5 bases). With 0 bases removed from V and 5 bases from J, the gap between germline ends came to 16 bases. CDR1 and CDR2 from the germline V gene are KGHSH and LQKENI. The CDR3 loop spans 16 amino acids. The CDR3 loop is CASSPPATGRGTEAFF. The CDR3 DNA is TGTGCCAGCTCACCACCGGCCACAGGCCGAGGGACTGAAGCTTTCTTT. The variable domain in full, completed from reference TRBV18 and TRBJ1-1, reads NAGVMQNPRHLVRRRGQEARLRCSPMKGHSHVYWYRQLPEEGLKFMVYLQKENIIDESGMPKERFSAEFPKEGPSILRIQQVVRGDSAAYFCASSPPATGRGTEAFFGQGTRLTVV.

The sample holds one count of this clone. This chain uses TRBV18 with TRBJ1-2; D not certain. The V gene's germline CDR1 is KGHSH and CDR2 LQKENI. This CDR3 has 13 amino acids. V gave up 8 bases and J gave up 1 base, with 11 bases separating them. The DNA of the CDR3 is TGTGCCAGCCTGGGTACTTATAACTATGGCTACACCTTC. Its protein is CASLGTYNYGYTF.

This chain joins TRBV5-6 and TRBJ2-5; D not certain. The CDR3 is 12 amino acids. Per the germline V gene, CDR1 is SGHDT and CDR2 is YYEEEE. V was pared by 0 bases and J by 10 bases, with 10 bases between. The CDR3 nucleotides read TGTGCCAGCAGCTTGGCCGTCTCGAACCAGTACTTC. The encoded protein is CASSLAVSNQYF.

This clone was picked up a small number of times. The DNA of the CDR3 is TGTGCCAGCAGTTACTCCGGACAGGCTGGAAACACCATATATTTT. This sequence encodes CASSYSGQAGNTIYF. The chain couples TRBV6-5 to TRBJ1-3; TRBD1 matches 7 bases. CDR1 is MNHEY and CDR2 is SVGAGI in the germline V gene. This CDR3 has 15 amino acids. After removal of 0 bases from V and 2 bases from J, the junction contained 1 base not matched to a gene.

The V and J genes are TRBV28 and TRBJ2-5, with D perhaps TRBD2 (6 bases). Trimming removed 4 bases at V and 4 bases at J, with 13 bases between. The CDR3 spans 14 residues. Germline V gene data show CDR1 as MDHEN and CDR2 as SYDVKM. The CDR3 loop is CASSSTGLTETQYF. The CDR3 coding sequence is TGTGCCAGCAGTTCCACCGGACTAACAGAGACCCAGTACTTC. The entire variable domain, with the rest obtained from reference TRBV28 and TRBJ2-5, is as follows: DVKVTQSSRYLVKRTGEKVFLECVQDMDHENMFWYRQDPGLGLRLIYFSYDVKMKEKGDIPEGYSVSREKKERFSLILESASTNQTSMYLCASSSTGLTETQYFGPGTRLLVL.

The V call is TRBV6-1, the J call TRBJ1-5, with D perhaps TRBD1 (6 bases). The CDR3 contains 17 residues. The V end was cut by 2 bases, the J end by 0 bases, with 14 bases between. Germline V gene lookup returns CDR1 MNHNS and CDR2 SASEGT. The CDR3 loop reads CASSEMRGAGSNQPQHF. CDR3 DNA sequence: TGTGCCAGCAGTGAAATGCGGGGGGCTGGTAGCAATCAGCCCCAGCATTTT.

This clone was seen only once. CDR3 DNA sequence: TGTGCCAGCAGTGGAAGGCGTGGCAATCAGCCCCAGCATTTT. Residues: CASSGRRGNQPQHF. This chain links TRBV2 with TRBJ1-5; no reliable D call. Germline V lookup: CDR1 SNHLY, CDR2 FYNNEI. There are 14 residues in the CDR3. V lost 4 bases and J 2 bases, leaving 9 bases between the germline ends.